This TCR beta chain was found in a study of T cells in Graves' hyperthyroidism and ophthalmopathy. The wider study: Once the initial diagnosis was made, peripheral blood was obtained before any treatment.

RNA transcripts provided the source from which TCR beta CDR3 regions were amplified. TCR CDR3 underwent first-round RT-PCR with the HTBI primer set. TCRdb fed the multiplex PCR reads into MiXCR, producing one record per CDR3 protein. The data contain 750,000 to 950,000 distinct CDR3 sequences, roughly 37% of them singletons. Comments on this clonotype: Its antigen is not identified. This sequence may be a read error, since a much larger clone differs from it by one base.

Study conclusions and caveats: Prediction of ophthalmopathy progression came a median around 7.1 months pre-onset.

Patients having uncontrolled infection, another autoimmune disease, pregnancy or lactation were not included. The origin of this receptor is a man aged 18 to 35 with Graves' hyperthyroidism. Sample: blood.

This chain's CDR3 is CAISLGTSAYEQYF. The CDR3 DNA reads TGTGCCATCAGCTTGGGGACTAGCGCTTACGAGCAGTACTTC. The chain employs TRBV10-3 and TRBJ2-7; 10 bases line up with TRBD2. After removal of 6 bases from V and 4 bases from J, the junction contained 6 bases not matched to a gene. This CDR3 has 14 amino acids. CDR1 and CDR2 from the germline V gene are ENHRY and SYGVKD.